One sample yielded the 9 T cell receptor beta chains listed below, sequenced in a study of blood T cell repertoires in COVID-19. Some clones are missing from TCRdb's copy, which holds only in-frame ones; the method was immunoSEQ multiplex PCR. This table has 200,000 or so clones, 88% appearing once. The sample comprised PBMCs or T cells enriched from blood (not recorded which). All receptors come from a woman between 35 and 50 years old with acute COVID-19.

The rearrangement joins TRBV20-1 to TRBJ1-5, with D perhaps TRBD1 (6 bases). This CDR3 has 13 residues. V dropped 3 bases and J dropped 3 bases, with 9 bases sitting between them. The germline V gene encodes CDR1 DFQATT and CDR2 SNEGSKA (reference sequence). The CDR3 DNA reads as TGCAGTGCTAGTAGGGGGAACAATCAGCCCCAGCATTTT. It yields the protein CSASRGNNQPQHF.

This sequence joins TRBV2 and TRBJ2-7, with TRBD2 identical over 12 bases. This CDR3 region has 17 residues. V lost 9 bases to trimming and J lost 2 bases; unmatched junction nucleotides: 14. Germline V gives CDR1 SNHLY, CDR2 FYNNEI. CDR3 sequence (DNA): TGTGCCAGTGGAGGGGCTAGCGGGGGGGTTAGCCCCTACGAGCAGTACTTC. Amino acid sequence: CASGGASGGVSPYEQYF.

The chain couples TRBV6-2 or TRBV6-3 to TRBJ2-1; 12 bases are shared with TRBD2. The CDR3 length is 15 residues. V lost 5 bases, J lost 4 bases, and 3 bases stayed unmatched. Germline V CDR1 and CDR2: MNHEY, SVGEGT. CDR3 coding DNA: TGTGCCAGCAGTAGACTAGCGGGGGCATACAATGAGCAGTTCTTC. Translation gives CASSRLAGAYNEQFF.

As concerns this clone: One end of the junction is discordant with germline, which a read error may explain. The chain is built from TRBV5-4 and TRBJ2-5; 12 bases are a match to TRBD2. The germline V gene encodes CDR1 SGHNT and CDR2 YYREEE (reference sequence). The CDR3 extends over 17 amino acids. The CDR3 coding sequence is TGTGCCAGCAGTTTGGGACTAGCGGGCACGTTACAAGAGACCCAGTACTTC. Translated, it gives CASSLGLAGTLQETQYF.

V gene TRBV7-9 combines with J gene TRBJ1-1; D is unclear. The CDR3 is 13 amino acids. CDR1 and CDR2 (germline): SEHNR, FQNEAQ (reference sequence). The germline V and J ends were trimmed by 3 bases and 1 base, with 6 bases remaining between them. CDR3 amino acids: CASSFSENTEAFF. CDR3 coding DNA: TGTGCCAGCAGCTTCTCAGAGAACACTGAAGCTTTCTTT.

There are many counts of this clone. The chain links TRBV19 to TRBJ1-5, with D possibly being TRBD1 (6 bases). The CDR3 spans 15 residues. Germline-derived CDR1 and CDR2 are LNHDA and SQIVND (reference sequence). With 1 base removed from V and 2 bases from J, the gap between germline ends came to 9 bases. CDR3 amino acids: CASSIGGGGNQPQHF. As DNA, the CDR3 is TGTGCCAGTAGTATAGGAGGGGGGGGCAATCAGCCCCAGCATTTT. Full variable domain (outside the CDR3, taken from reference TRBV19 and TRBJ1-5): DGGITQSPKYLFRKEGQNVTLSCEQNLNHDAMYWYRQDPGQGLRLIYYSQIVNDFQKGDIAEGYSVSREKKESFPLTVTSAQKNPTAFYLCASSIGGGGNQPQHFGDGTRLSIL.

The chain joins TRBV10-3 to TRBJ2-5; D might be TRBD1 (7 bases). The V and J ends lost 3 bases and 7 bases respectively, with 12 bases between them. CDR1 ENHRY and CDR2 SYGVKD come from the germline V gene. This CDR3 has 13 residues. The CDR3 DNA sequence: TGTGCCATCAGTGATCGACAGGGAGGGACCCAGTACTTC. Translating it yields CAISDRQGGTQYF.

V is TRBV16 and J is TRBJ1-4, with 7 bases aligning to TRBD1. Germline V gene data show CDR1 as KGHSY and CDR2 as FQNENV. This CDR3 is 15 amino acids long. The J segment lost 4 bases and the V segment lost 4 bases, leaving 6 bases of the junction unmatched. CDR3 in amino acids: CASSPTGTVNEKLFF. The CDR3, as DNA: TGTGCCAGCAGCCCGACCGGGACAGTTAATGAAAAACTGTTTTTT.

The rearrangement links TRBV30 to TRBJ2-2, with 9 bases identical to TRBD1. The germline CDR1 and CDR2 sequences are GTSNPN and SVGIG (reference sequence). CDR3 size: 15 residues. The V segment lost 0 bases and the J segment 5 bases; nucleotides outside the gene matches: 4. The CDR3 spells CAWSVQGAYTGELFF. In DNA form, the CDR3 reads TGTGCCTGGAGTGTACAGGGGGCGTATACCGGGGAGCTGTTTTTT.